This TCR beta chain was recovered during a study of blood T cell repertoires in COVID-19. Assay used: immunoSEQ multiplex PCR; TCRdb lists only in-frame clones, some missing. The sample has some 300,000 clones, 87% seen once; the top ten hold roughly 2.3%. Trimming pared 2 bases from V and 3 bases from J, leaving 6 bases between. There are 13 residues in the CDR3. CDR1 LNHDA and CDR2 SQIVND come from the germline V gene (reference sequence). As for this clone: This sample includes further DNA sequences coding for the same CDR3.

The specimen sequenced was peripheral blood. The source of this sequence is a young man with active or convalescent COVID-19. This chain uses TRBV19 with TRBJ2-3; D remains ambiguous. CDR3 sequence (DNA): TGTGCCAGTAGTATATCTGAGACAGATACGCAGTATTTT. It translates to CASSISETDTQYF.